This T cell receptor (beta chain) comes out of a study of CD8 T cells in ankylosing spondylitis. General observations from the study: Both synovial fluid and blood in reactive arthritis had previously been reported to carry some motif variants. Reportedly, significant enrichment of disease-linked clones occurred in matched ankylosing spondylitis synovial fluid. A motif of 7 or 8 highly homologous TCR beta variants was seen as apparently characteristic of ankylosing spondylitis blood.

Germline V gene lookup returns CDR1 MNHEY and CDR2 SMNVEV (reference sequence). After removal of 5 bases from V and 0 bases from J, the junction contained 9 bases not matched to a gene. The CDR3 runs 18 residues. As concerns this clonotype: Antigen unknown.

Making use of molecular barcodes, quantitative 5'-RACE generated TCR beta libraries. One entry per CDR3 protein results from TCRdb running MiXCR on the 5' RACE reads. The sample consists of a few hundred thousand distinct CDR3 sequences, roughly 6.6% of them appearing once. This TCR was sampled from a male donor with ankylosing spondylitis. The sequencing sample was made of blood, either unsorted or a sorted T cell fraction (not recorded which). The chain employs TRBV27 and TRBJ2-1; 11 positions agree with TRBD2. The CDR3 DNA follows: TGTGCCAGCAGTAGCTGGACTAGCGGGTCACACTCCTACAATGAGCAGTTCTTC. This sequence encodes CASSSWTSGSHSYNEQFF.